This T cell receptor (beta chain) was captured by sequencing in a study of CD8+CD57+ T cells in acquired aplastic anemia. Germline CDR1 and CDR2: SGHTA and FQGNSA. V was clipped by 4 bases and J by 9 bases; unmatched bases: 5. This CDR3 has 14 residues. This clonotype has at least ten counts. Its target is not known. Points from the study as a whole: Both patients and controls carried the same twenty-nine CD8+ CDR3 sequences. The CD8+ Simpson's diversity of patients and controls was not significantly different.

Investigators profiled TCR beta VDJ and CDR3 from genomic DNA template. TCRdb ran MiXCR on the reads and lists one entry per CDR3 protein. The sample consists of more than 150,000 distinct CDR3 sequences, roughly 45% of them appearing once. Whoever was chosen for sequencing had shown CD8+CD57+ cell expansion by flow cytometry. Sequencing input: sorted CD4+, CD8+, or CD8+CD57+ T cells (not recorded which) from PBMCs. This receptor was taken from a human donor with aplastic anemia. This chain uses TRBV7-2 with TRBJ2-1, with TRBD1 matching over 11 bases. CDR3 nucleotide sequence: TGTGCCAGCAGCTCGGGACAGGGGGTAGGTGAGCAGTTCTTC. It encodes CASSSGQGVGEQFF.